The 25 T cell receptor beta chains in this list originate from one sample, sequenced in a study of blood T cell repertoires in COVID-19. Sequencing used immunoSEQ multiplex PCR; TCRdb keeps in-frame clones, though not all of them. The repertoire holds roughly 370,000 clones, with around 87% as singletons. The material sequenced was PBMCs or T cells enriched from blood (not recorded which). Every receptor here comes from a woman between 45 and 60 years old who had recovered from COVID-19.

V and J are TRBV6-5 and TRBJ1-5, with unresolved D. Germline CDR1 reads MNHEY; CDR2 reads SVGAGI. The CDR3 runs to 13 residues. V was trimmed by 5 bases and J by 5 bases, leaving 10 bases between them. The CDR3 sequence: CASSPGNDQPQHF. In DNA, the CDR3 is TGTGCCAGCAGTCCAGGCAACGATCAGCCCCAGCATTTT.

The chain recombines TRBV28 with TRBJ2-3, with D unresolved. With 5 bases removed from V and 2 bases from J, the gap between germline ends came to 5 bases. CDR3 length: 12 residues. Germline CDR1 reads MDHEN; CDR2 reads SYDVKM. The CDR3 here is CASSEYTDTQYF. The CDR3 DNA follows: TGTGCCAGCAGTGAGTACACAGATACGCAGTATTTT.

CDR3 nucleotides: TGTGCCAGTAGGAGCGGCAGGAGCAATCAGCCCCAGCATTTT. This gives the protein CASRSGRSNQPQHF. The rearrangement links TRBV19 to TRBJ1-5; D uncertain. Trimming left V 6 bases short and J 1 base short, with 10 bases between. This CDR3 is 14 amino acids long. Germline CDR1 and CDR2: LNHDA and SQIVND (reference sequence).

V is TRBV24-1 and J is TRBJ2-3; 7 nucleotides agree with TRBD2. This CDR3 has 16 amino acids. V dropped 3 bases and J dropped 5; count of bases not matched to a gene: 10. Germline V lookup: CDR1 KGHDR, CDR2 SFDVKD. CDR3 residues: CATSDTRLAGGDTQYF. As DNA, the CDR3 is TGTGCCACCAGTGATACTAGACTAGCTGGGGGAGATACGCAGTATTTT.

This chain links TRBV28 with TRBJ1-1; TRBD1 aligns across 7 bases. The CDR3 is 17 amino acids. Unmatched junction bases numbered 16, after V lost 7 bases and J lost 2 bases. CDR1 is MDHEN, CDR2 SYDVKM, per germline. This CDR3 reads CASIVERTGILNTEAFF. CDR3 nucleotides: TGTGCCAGCATCGTTGAGAGGACAGGTATACTTAACACTGAAGCTTTCTTT.

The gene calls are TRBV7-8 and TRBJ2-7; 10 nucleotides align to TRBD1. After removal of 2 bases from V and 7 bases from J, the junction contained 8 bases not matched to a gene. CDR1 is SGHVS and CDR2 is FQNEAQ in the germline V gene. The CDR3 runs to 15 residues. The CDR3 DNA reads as TGTGCCAGCAGCTTAATGGGGACAGGGGCTAATGAGCAGTACTTC. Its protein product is CASSLMGTGANEQYF.

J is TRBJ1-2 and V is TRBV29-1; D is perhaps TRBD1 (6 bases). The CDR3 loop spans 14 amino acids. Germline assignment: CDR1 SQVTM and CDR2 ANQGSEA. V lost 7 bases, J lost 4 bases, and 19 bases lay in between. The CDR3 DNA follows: TGCAGCGCCAGAGCTACAGGGAACTCCTATGGCTACACCTTC. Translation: CSARATGNSYGYTF.

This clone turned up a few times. CDR3 DNA sequence: TGTGCCAGCAGCTTAGTAGAGGGCCAGCCCCAGCATTTT. Its protein is CASSLVEGQPQHF. The V and J genes are TRBV7-9 and TRBJ1-5; D gene unclear. With 1 base removed from V and 7 bases from J, the gap between germline ends came to 8 bases. The CDR3 length is 13 residues. Germline V gene sequence: CDR1 SEHNR, CDR2 FQNEAQ (reference sequence). The full variable domain, its missing parts supplied by reference TRBV7-9 and TRBJ1-5, is DTGVSQNPRHKITKRGQNVTFRCDPISEHNRLYWYRQTLGQGPEFLTYFQNEAQLEKSRLLSDRFSAERPKGSFSTLEIQRTEQGDSAMYLCASSLVEGQPQHFGDGTRLSIL.

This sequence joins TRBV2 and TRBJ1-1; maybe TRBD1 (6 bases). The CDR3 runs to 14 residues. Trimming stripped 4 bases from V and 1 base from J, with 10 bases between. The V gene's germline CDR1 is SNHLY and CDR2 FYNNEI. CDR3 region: CASSATGGNTEAFF. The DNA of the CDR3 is TGTGCCAGCAGTGCGACAGGAGGGAACACTGAAGCTTTCTTT. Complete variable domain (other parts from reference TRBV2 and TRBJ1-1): EPEVTQTPSHQVTQMGQEVILRCVPISNHLYFYWYRQILGQKVEFLVSFYNNEISEKSEIFDDQFSVERPDGSNFTLKIRSTKLEDSAMYFCASSATGGNTEAFFGQGTRLTVV.

Here the CDR3 DNA reads TGTGCCAGCAGTTTACCCAGGGGGGCGAGCACTGAAGCTTTCTTT. Translation: CASSLPRGASTEAFF. This sequence joins TRBV28 and TRBJ1-1; 7 nucleotides agree with TRBD1. V lost 2 bases to trimming and J lost 4 bases; unmatched junction nucleotides: 7. There are 15 residues in the CDR3. Germline CDR1 MDHEN, CDR2 SYDVKM. The complete variable domain, with remaining parts taken from reference TRBV28 and TRBJ1-1, reads DVKVTQSSRYLVKRTGEKVFLECVQDMDHENMFWYRQDPGLGLRLIYFSYDVKMKEKGDIPEGYSVSREKKERFSLILESASTNQTSMYLCASSLPRGASTEAFFGQGTRLTVV.

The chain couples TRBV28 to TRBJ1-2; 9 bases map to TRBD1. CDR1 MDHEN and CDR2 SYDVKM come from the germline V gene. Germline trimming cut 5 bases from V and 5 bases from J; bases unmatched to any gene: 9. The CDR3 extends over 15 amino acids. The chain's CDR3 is CASSPRQGGGYGYTF. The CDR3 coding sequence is TGTGCCAGCAGTCCCCGACAGGGGGGAGGATATGGCTACACCTTC.

As DNA, the CDR3 is TGTGCCAGCAGCCCTAACAGAGCTAACTATGGCTACACCTTC. Protein product: CASSPNRANYGYTF. The rearrangement links TRBV28 to TRBJ1-2, with D hard to call. The V and J ends lost 6 bases and 0 bases respectively, with 11 bases between them. The CDR3 is 14 amino acids. The germline gives CDR1 MDHEN, CDR2 SYDVKM.

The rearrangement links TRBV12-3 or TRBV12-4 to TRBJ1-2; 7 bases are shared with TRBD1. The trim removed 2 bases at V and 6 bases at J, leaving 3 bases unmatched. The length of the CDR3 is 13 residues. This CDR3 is CASSLSGGNGYTF. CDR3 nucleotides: TGTGCCAGCAGTTTATCAGGGGGGAATGGCTACACCTTC.

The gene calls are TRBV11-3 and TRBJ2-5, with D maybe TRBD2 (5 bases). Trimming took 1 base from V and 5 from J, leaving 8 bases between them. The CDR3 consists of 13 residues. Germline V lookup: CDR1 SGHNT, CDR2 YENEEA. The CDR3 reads CASSLGGRETQYF. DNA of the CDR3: TGTGCCAGCAGCTTAGGAGGGCGGGAGACCCAGTACTTC.

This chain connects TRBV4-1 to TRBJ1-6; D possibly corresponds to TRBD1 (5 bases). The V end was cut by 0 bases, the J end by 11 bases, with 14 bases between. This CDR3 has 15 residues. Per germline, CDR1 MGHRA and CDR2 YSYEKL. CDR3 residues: CASSQDSSAGPPLHF. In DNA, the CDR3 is TGCGCCAGCAGCCAAGATAGTTCGGCAGGGCCACCCCTCCACTTT.

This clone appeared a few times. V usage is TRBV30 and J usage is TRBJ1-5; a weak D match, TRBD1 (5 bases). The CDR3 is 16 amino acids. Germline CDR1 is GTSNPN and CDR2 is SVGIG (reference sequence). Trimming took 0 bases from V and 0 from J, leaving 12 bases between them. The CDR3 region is CAWSVRGTNSNQPQHF. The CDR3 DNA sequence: TGTGCCTGGAGTGTACGAGGGACTAATAGCAATCAGCCCCAGCATTTT.

CDR3 loop: CASRRGLGETQYF. The CDR3 coding sequence is TGTGCCAGCAGAAGGGGATTGGGAGAGACCCAGTACTTC. The rearrangement joins TRBV19 to TRBJ2-5, with D possibly TRBD1 on 5 matching bases. The CDR3 is made up of 13 amino acids. Germline assignment: CDR1 LNHDA and CDR2 SQIVND (reference sequence). V lost 9 bases to trimming and J lost 4 bases, with 15 bases between them.

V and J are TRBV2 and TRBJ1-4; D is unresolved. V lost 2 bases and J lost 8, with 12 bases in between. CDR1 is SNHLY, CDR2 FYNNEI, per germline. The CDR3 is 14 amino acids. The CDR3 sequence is CASSEWRATEKLFF. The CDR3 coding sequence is TGTGCCAGCAGTGAATGGAGAGCAACCGAAAAACTGTTTTTT.

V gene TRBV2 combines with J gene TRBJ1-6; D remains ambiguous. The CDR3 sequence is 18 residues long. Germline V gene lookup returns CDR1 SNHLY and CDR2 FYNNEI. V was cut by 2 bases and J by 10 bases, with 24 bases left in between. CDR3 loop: CASSEKFGSRRERSPLHF. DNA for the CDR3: TGTGCCAGCAGTGAAAAGTTTGGGTCTAGGAGGGAAAGATCACCCCTCCACTTT.

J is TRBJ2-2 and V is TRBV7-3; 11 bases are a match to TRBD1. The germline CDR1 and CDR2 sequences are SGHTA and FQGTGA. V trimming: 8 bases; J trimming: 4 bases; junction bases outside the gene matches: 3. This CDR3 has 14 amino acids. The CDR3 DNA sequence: TGTGCCAGCGGCGGACAGGGGGCCACCGGGGAGCTGTTTTTT. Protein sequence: CASGGQGATGELFF.

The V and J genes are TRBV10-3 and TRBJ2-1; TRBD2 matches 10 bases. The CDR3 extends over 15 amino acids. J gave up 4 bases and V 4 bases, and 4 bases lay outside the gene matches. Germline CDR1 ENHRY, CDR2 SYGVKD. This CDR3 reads CAISGTSGDYNEQFF. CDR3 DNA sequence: TGTGCCATCAGTGGCACTAGCGGGGATTACAATGAGCAGTTCTTC.

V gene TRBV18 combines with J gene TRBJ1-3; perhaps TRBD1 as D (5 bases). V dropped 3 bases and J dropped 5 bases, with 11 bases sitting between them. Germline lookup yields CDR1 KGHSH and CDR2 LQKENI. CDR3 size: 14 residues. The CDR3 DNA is TGTGCCAGCTCACCGGGGCAGGCAAGAAACACCATATATTTT. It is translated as CASSPGQARNTIYF.

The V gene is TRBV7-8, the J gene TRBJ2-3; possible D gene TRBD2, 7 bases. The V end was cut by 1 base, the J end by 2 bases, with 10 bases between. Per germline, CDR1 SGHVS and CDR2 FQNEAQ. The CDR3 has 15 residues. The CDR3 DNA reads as TGTGCCAGCAGCTTAGTCGGGGGGCCCACAGATACGCAGTATTTT. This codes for CASSLVGGPTDTQYF.

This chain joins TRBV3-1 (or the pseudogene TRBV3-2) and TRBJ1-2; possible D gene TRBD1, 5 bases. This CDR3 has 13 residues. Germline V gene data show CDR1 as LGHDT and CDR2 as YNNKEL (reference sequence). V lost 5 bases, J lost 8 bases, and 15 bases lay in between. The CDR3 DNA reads TGTGCCAGCAGCGAACGGGGGTATGGAGGCTACACCTTC. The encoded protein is CASSERGYGGYTF.

The CDR3 spells CASSIRTSVQETQYF. The CDR3 DNA follows: TGCGCCAGCAGCATCCGGACTAGCGTACAAGAGACCCAGTACTTC. The chain joins TRBV5-1 to TRBJ2-5; 9 bases match TRBD2. V dropped 4 bases and J dropped 2; count of bases not matched to a gene: 6. The CDR3 extends over 15 amino acids. The germline V gene encodes CDR1 SGHRS and CDR2 YFSETQ.